A selection of T cell receptor beta chains follows, all from one sample in a study of blood T cell repertoires in COVID-19. This table comes from immunoSEQ multiplex PCR, and its TCRdb copy is limited to in-frame clones, with some not included. The profile covers a few hundred thousand clones, with roughly nine tenths appearing a single time and about 1% taken by the ten largest. Material for sequencing was PBMCs or T cells enriched from blood (not recorded which). The receptors come from a man aged 18 to 30 who had recovered from COVID-19. Both conserved end residues are part of each CDR3. D genes are given only for firm matches. The size entry is marked missing in some rows and otherwise reads once, few, many or a size class.

d_call: .
clone_size: .
j_call: TRBJ1-5
v_call: TRBV18
cdr3_aa: CASSPRGSNQPQHF

d_call: TRBD1
clone_size: few
j_call: TRBJ1-5
v_call: TRBV27
cdr3_aa: CASSPTGKRQPQHF

d_call: TRBD1
clone_size: .
j_call: TRBJ1-6
v_call: TRBV7-2
cdr3_aa: CASSLYPDRVNSPLHF

d_call: .
clone_size: .
j_call: TRBJ1-3
v_call: TRBV3-1/TRBV3-2
cdr3_aa: CASSRGPSGNTIYF

d_call: .
clone_size: .
j_call: TRBJ2-7
v_call: TRBV27
cdr3_aa: CASSSGQIYEQYF

d_call: .
clone_size: .
j_call: TRBJ2-1
v_call: TRBV28
cdr3_aa: CASSLSVYNEQFF

d_call: .
clone_size: once
j_call: TRBJ1-5
v_call: TRBV25-1
cdr3_aa: CASNYGNQPQHF

d_call: .
clone_size: .
j_call: TRBJ2-1
v_call: TRBV29-1
cdr3_aa: CSVDWPPQSSYNEQFF

d_call: .
clone_size: .
j_call: TRBJ1-2
v_call: TRBV5-6
cdr3_aa: CASSRDPSYGYTF

d_call: .
clone_size: .
j_call: TRBJ2-6
v_call: TRBV7-9
cdr3_aa: CASSLVVGAYGANVLTF

d_call: TRBD2
clone_size: once
j_call: TRBJ2-4
v_call: TRBV4-1
cdr3_aa: CASSQQDRIAGNIQYF

d_call: TRBD1
clone_size: .
j_call: TRBJ1-2
v_call: TRBV6-5
cdr3_aa: CASSYFSRTGPYGYTF

d_call: TRBD1
clone_size: .
j_call: TRBJ1-6
v_call: TRBV27
cdr3_aa: CASSLQPGQGNSPLHF

d_call: .
clone_size: few
j_call: TRBJ1-2
v_call: TRBV5-1
cdr3_aa: CASSPGTESTGNTF

d_call: .
clone_size: .
j_call: TRBJ2-2
v_call: TRBV5-8
cdr3_aa: CASTPRWSGELFF

d_call: .
clone_size: .
j_call: TRBJ1-3
v_call: TRBV6-1
cdr3_aa: CASSEGGVGNGNTIYF

d_call: .
clone_size: .
j_call: TRBJ1-1
v_call: TRBV29-1
cdr3_aa: CSVILWTVYTEAFF

d_call: .
clone_size: .
j_call: TRBJ1-1
v_call: TRBV3-1/TRBV3-2
cdr3_aa: CASSPTGNTEAFF

d_call: .
clone_size: once
j_call: TRBJ1-5
v_call: TRBV30
cdr3_aa: CAWSWAPNQPQHF

d_call: .
clone_size: .
j_call: TRBJ2-3
v_call: TRBV7-9
cdr3_aa: CASGSRLQGTDTQYF

d_call: TRBD2
clone_size: .
j_call: TRBJ2-3
v_call: TRBV3-1/TRBV3-2
cdr3_aa: CASSQGGGTPQYF

d_call: TRBD1
clone_size: .
j_call: TRBJ1-2
v_call: TRBV27
cdr3_aa: CASRSDRVGGYTF

d_call: .
clone_size: .
j_call: TRBJ1-1
v_call: TRBV25-1
cdr3_aa: CASSEYWGGITEAFF

d_call: .
clone_size: .
j_call: TRBJ1-3
v_call: TRBV5-1
cdr3_aa: CASRGGPGNTIYF

d_call: .
clone_size: .
j_call: TRBJ1-1
v_call: TRBV28
cdr3_aa: CASSRQSEAFF

d_call: .
clone_size: .
j_call: TRBJ2-5
v_call: TRBV9
cdr3_aa: CASSVEGVETQYF

d_call: .
clone_size: .
j_call: TRBJ1-2
v_call: TRBV2
cdr3_aa: CASSEAGNLGEYTF

d_call: .
clone_size: .
j_call: TRBJ1-2
v_call: TRBV25-1
cdr3_aa: CASSRRDLNDYTF

d_call: .
clone_size: .
j_call: TRBJ1-4
v_call: TRBV19
cdr3_aa: CASSLTPTNEKLFF

d_call: .
clone_size: .
j_call: TRBJ2-3
v_call: TRBV28
cdr3_aa: CASGREWLTDTQYF

d_call: TRBD2
clone_size: .
j_call: TRBJ2-7
v_call: TRBV7-6
cdr3_aa: CASSLSGSSYEQYF

d_call: TRBD1
clone_size: .
j_call: TRBJ1-5
v_call: TRBV9
cdr3_aa: CASSVLRQGVNQPQHF

d_call: .
clone_size: .
j_call: TRBJ2-2
v_call: TRBV5-1
cdr3_aa: CASSLAPPLNTGELFF

d_call: .
clone_size: .
j_call: TRBJ1-5
v_call: TRBV6-2/TRBV6-3
cdr3_aa: CASSPGWGDNQPQHF

d_call: .
clone_size: few
j_call: TRBJ1-1
v_call: TRBV7-9
cdr3_aa: CASSLDQGSTEAFF

d_call: TRBD1
clone_size: .
j_call: TRBJ1-1
v_call: TRBV9
cdr3_aa: CASSRGQGGTEAFF

d_call: .
clone_size: .
j_call: TRBJ1-4
v_call: TRBV5-8
cdr3_aa: CASSLGGTGSEKLFF

d_call: .
clone_size: .
j_call: TRBJ1-1
v_call: TRBV7-2
cdr3_aa: CASSFGRGRTAANTEAFF

d_call: .
clone_size: .
j_call: TRBJ1-2
v_call: TRBV7-8
cdr3_aa: CASSPLYGYTF

d_call: .
clone_size: .
j_call: TRBJ1-2
v_call: TRBV18
cdr3_aa: CASSPPTQVLIYGYTF

d_call: TRBD1
clone_size: .
j_call: TRBJ1-2
v_call: TRBV19
cdr3_aa: CASSTGGGYGGYTF

d_call: .
clone_size: .
j_call: TRBJ1-2
v_call: TRBV19
cdr3_aa: CASSHLDHSGYTF

d_call: TRBD1
clone_size: few
j_call: TRBJ1-3
v_call: TRBV5-4
cdr3_aa: CASSFGQGGSGNTIYF

d_call: .
clone_size: .
j_call: TRBJ2-7
v_call: TRBV5-1
cdr3_aa: CASRPFLSSAYEQYF

d_call: .
clone_size: .
j_call: TRBJ1-2
v_call: TRBV7-3
cdr3_aa: CASSSSLGVGYTF

d_call: .
clone_size: .
j_call: TRBJ2-7
v_call: TRBV21-1
cdr3_aa: CASSQLEQYF

d_call: TRBD1
clone_size: .
j_call: TRBJ1-2
v_call: TRBV7-2
cdr3_aa: CASSPNRGRLTFGYTF

d_call: .
clone_size: .
j_call: TRBJ1-1
v_call: TRBV13
cdr3_aa: CASSSSDRTNTEAFF

d_call: TRBD1
clone_size: .
j_call: TRBJ1-2
v_call: TRBV19
cdr3_aa: CASSIGQGGGYTF

d_call: TRBD1
clone_size: .
j_call: TRBJ2-2
v_call: TRBV10-3
cdr3_aa: CAISQPGQTYTGELFF

d_call: .
clone_size: .
j_call: TRBJ2-7
v_call: TRBV5-1
cdr3_aa: CASSLVTDSYEQYF

d_call: TRBD1
clone_size: .
j_call: TRBJ1-2
v_call: TRBV7-9
cdr3_aa: CASSSRTGGTGYTF

d_call: TRBD1
clone_size: .
j_call: TRBJ1-2
v_call: TRBV18
cdr3_aa: CASSPGTGVRTSGGYTF

d_call: TRBD1
clone_size: once
j_call: TRBJ2-5
v_call: TRBV18
cdr3_aa: CASSPPTGQVNQETQYF

d_call: TRBD1
clone_size: .
j_call: TRBJ1-5
v_call: TRBV6-5
cdr3_aa: CASNQGARQPQHF

d_call: TRBD2
clone_size: .
j_call: TRBJ2-6
v_call: TRBV4-3
cdr3_aa: CASSLGLAGNSGANVLTF

d_call: TRBD2
clone_size: .
j_call: TRBJ2-5
v_call: TRBV11-2
cdr3_aa: CASTAGGLLETQYF